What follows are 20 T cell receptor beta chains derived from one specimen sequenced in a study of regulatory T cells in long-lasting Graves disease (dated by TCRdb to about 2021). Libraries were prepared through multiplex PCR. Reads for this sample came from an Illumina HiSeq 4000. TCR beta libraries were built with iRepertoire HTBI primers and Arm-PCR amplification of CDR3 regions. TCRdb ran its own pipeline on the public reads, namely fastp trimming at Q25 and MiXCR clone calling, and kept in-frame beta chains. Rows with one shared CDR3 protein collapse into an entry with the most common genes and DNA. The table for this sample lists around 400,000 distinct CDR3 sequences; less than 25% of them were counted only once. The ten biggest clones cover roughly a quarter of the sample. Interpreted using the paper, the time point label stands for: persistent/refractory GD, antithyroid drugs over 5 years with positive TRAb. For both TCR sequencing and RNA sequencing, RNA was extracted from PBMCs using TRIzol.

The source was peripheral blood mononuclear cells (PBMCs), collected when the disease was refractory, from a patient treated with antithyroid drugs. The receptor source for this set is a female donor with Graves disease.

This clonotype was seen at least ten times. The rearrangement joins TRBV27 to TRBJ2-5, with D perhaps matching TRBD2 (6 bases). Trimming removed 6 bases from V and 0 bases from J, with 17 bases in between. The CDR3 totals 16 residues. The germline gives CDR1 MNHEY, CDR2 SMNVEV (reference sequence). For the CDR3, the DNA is TGTGCCAGCAGCCACTCGGACCGGACTAACCAAGAGACCCAGTACTTC. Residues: CASSHSDRTNQETQYF.

CDR3 protein: CSATILAGEDNEQFF. Here the CDR3 DNA reads TGCAGTGCCACCATCCTAGCGGGAGAGGACAATGAGCAGTTCTTC. This chain connects TRBV20-1 to TRBJ2-1; the match to TRBD2 covers 10 bases. Germline CDR1 DFQATT, CDR2 SNEGSKA (reference sequence). V was clipped by 6 bases and J by 5 bases; unmatched bases: 10. The CDR3 length is 15 residues.

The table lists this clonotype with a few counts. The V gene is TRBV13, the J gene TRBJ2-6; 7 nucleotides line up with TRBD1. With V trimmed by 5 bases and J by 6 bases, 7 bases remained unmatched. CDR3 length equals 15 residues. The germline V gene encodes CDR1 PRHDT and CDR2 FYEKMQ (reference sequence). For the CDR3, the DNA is TGTGCCAGCAGCCAGGGACAGCTCGAGGCCAACGTCCTGACTTTC. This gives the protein CASSQGQLEANVLTF.

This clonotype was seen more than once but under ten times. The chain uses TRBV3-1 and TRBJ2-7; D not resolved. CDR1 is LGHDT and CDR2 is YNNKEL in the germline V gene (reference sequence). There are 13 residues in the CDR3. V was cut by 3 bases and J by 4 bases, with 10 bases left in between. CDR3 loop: CASSQPGGYEQYF. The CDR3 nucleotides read TGTGCCAGCAGCCAGCCTGGTGGATACGAGCAGTACTTC.

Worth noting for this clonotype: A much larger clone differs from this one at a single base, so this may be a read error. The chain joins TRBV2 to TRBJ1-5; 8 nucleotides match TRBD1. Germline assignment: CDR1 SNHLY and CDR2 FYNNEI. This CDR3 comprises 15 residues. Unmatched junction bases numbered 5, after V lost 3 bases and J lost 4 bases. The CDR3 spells CASSDETGVNQPQHF. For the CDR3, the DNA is TGTGCCAGCAGTGACGAGACAGGGGTAAATCAGCCCCAGCATTTT. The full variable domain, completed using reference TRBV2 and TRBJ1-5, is EPEVTQTPSHQVTQMGQEVILRCVPISNHLYFYWYRQILGQKVEFLVSFYNNEISEKSEIFDDQFSVERPDGSNFTLKIRSTKLEDSAMYFCASSDETGVNQPQHFGDGTRLSIL.

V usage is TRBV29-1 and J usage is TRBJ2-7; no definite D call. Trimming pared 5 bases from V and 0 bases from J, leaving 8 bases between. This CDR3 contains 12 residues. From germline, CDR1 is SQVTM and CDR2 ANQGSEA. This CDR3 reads CSVFSNSYEQYF. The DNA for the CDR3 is TGCAGCGTTTTTTCGAACTCCTACGAGCAGTACTTC.

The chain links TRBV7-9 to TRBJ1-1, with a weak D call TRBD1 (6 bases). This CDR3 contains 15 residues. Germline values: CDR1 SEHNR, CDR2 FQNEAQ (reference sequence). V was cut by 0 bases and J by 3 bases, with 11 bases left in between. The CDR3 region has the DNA TGTGCCAGCAGCTTAGCGCCGGGGGCGCACACTGAAGCTTTCTTT. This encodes CASSLAPGAHTEAFF.

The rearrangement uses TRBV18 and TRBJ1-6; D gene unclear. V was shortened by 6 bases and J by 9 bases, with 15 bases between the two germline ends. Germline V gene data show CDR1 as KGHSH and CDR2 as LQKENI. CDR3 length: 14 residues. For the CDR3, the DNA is TGTGCCAGCTCTCCGACTCCGAGAGGTTCACCCCTCCACTTT. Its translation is CASSPTPRGSPLHF.

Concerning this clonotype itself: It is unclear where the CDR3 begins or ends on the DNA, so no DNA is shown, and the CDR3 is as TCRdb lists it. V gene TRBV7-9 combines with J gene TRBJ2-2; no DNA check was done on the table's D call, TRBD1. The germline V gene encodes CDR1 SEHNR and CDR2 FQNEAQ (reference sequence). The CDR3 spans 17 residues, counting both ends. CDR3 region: CASSFGAGSGVTGELFF.

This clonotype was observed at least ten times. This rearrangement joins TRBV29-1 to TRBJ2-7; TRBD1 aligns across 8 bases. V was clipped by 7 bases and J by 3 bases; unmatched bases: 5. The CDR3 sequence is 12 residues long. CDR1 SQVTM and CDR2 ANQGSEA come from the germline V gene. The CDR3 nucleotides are TGCAGCGCCACAGGGGGGATCTACGAGCAGTACTTC. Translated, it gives CSATGGIYEQYF.

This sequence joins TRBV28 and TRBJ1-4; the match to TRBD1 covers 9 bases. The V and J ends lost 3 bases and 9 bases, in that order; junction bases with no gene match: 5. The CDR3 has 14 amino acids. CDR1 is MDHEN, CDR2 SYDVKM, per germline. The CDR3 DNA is TGTGCCAGCAGTTTGGGGACAGGGACGAAAAAACTGTTTTTT. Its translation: CASSLGTGTKKLFF.

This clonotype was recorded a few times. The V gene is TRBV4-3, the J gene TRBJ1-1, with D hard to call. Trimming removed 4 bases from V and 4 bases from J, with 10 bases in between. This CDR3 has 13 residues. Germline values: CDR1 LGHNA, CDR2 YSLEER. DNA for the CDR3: TGCGCCAGCAGCCCAATCTTGAGCACTGAAGCTTTCTTT. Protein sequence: CASSPILSTEAFF.

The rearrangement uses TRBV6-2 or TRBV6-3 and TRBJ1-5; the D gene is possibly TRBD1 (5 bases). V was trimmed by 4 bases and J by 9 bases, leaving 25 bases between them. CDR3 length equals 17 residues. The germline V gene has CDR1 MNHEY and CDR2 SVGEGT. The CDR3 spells CASSSLSRDPARGPQHF. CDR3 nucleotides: TGTGCCAGCAGTTCCCTTTCCCGGGACCCCGCCCGAGGGCCCCAGCATTTT.

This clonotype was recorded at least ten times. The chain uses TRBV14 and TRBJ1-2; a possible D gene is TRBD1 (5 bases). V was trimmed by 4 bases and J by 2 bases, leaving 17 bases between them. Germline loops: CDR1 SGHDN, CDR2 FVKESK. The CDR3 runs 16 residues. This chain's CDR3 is CASSLGGQSLNYGYTF. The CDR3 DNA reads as TGTGCCAGCAGCCTGGGTGGACAAAGCCTCAACTATGGCTACACCTTC. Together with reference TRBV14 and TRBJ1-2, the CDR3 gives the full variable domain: EAGVTQFPSHSVIEKGQTVTLRCDPISGHDNLYWYRRVMGKEIKFLLHFVKESKQDESGMPNNRFLAERTGGTYSTLKVQPAELEDSGVYFCASSLGGQSLNYGYTFGSGTRLTVV.

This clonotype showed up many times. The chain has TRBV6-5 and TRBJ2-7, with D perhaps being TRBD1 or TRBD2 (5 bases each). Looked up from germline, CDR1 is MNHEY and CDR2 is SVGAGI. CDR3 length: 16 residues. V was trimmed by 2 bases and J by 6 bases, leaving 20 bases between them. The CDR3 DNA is TGTGCCAGCAGTTACAGGTGGCGCCGGGGCCGTTGCGAGCAGTACTTC. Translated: CASSYRWRRGRCEQYF.

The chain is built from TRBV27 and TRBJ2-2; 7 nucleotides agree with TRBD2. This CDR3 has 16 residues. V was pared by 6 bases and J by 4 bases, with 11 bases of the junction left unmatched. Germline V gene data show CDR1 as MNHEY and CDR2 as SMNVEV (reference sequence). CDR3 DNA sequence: TGTGCCAGCAGGCCGCGGACTAGGTCGGTCACCGGGGAGCTGTTTTTT. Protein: CASRPRTRSVTGELFF.

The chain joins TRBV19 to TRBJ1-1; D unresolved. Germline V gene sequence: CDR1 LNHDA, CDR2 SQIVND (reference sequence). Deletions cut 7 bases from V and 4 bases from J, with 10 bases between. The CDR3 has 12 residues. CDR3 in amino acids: CASTVDGTEAFF. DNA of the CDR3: TGTGCCAGTACGGTGGATGGCACTGAAGCTTTCTTT.

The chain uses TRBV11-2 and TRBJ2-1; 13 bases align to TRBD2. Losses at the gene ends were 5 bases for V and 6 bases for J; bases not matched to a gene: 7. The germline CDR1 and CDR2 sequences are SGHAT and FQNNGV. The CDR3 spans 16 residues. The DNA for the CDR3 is TGTGCCAGCAGCCCCCGACTAGCGGGAGGCCTCAATGAGCAGTTCTTC. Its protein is CASSPRLAGGLNEQFF. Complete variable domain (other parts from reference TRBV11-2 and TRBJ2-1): EAGVAQSPRYKIIEKRQSVAFWCNPISGHATLYWYQQILGQGPKLLIQFQNNGVVDDSQLPKDRFSAERLKGVDSTLKIQPAKLEDSAVYLCASSPRLAGGLNEQFFGPGTRLTVL.

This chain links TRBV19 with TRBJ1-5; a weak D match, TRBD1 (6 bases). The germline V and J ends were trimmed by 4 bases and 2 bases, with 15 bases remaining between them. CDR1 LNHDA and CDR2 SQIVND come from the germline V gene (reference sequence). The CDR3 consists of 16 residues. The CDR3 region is CASSKWQGIGNQPQHF. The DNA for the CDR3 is TGTGCCAGTAGTAAGTGGCAGGGGATTGGCAATCAGCCCCAGCATTTT.

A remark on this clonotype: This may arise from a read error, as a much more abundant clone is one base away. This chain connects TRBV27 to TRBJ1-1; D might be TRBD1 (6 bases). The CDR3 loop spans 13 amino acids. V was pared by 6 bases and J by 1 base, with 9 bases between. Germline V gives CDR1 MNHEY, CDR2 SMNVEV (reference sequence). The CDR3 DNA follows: TGTGCCAGCAGACCGGACAGGAACACTGAAGCTTTCTTT. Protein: CASRPDRNTEAFF.